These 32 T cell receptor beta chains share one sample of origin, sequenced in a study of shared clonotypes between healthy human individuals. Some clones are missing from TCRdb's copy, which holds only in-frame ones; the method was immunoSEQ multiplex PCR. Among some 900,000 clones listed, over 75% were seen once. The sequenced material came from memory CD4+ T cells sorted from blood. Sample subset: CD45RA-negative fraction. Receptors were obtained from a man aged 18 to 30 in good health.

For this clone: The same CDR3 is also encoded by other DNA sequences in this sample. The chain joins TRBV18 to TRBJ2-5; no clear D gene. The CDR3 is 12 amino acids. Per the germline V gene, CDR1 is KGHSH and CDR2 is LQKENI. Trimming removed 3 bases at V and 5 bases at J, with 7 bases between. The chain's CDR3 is CASSPGVETQYF. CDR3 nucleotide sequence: TGTGCCAGCTCACCGGGCGTCGAGACCCAGTACTTC.

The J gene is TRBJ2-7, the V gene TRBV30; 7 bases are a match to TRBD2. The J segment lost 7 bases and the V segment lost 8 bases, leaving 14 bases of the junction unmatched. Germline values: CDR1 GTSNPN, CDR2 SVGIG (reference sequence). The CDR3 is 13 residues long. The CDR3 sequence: CARIGEGTREQYF. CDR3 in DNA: TGTGCCCGAATAGGGGAGGGGACGAGAGAGCAGTACTTC. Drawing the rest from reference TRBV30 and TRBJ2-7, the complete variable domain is SQTIHQWPATLVQPVGSPLSLECTVEGTSNPNLYWYRQAAGRGLQLLFYSVGIGQISSEVPQNLSASRPQDRQFILSSKKLLLSDSGFYLCARIGEGTREQYFGPGTRLTVT.

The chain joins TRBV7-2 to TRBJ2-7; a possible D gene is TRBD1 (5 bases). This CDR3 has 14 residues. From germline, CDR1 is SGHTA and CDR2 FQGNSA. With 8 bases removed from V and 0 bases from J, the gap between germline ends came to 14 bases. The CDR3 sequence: CASQSGRVSYEQYF. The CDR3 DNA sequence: TGTGCCAGCCAGTCGGGCAGGGTCTCCTACGAGCAGTACTTC.

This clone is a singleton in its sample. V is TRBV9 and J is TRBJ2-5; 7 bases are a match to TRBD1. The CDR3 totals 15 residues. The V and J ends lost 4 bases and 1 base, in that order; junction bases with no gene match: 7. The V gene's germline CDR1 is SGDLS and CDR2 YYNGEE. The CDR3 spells CASSPRDSFQETQYF. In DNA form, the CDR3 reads TGTGCCAGCAGCCCCCGGGACAGTTTCCAAGAGACCCAGTACTTC.

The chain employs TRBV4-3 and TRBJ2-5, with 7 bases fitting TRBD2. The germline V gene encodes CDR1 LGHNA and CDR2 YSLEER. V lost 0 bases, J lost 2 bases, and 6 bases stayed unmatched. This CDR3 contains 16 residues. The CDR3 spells CASSQDPASGQETQYF. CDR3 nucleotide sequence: TGCGCCAGCAGCCAAGATCCGGCTAGCGGACAAGAGACCCAGTACTTC.

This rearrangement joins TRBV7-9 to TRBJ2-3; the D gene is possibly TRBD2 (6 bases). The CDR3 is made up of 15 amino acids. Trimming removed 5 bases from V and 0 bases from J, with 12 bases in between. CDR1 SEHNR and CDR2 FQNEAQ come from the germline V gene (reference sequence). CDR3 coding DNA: TGTGCCAGCAGCATACAGCGGGCAAGCACAGATACGCAGTATTTT. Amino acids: CASSIQRASTDTQYF. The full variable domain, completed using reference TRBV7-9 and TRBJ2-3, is DTGVSQNPRHKITKRGQNVTFRCDPISEHNRLYWYRQTLGQGPEFLTYFQNEAQLEKSRLLSDRFSAERPKGSFSTLEIQRTEQGDSAMYLCASSIQRASTDTQYFGPGTRLTVL.

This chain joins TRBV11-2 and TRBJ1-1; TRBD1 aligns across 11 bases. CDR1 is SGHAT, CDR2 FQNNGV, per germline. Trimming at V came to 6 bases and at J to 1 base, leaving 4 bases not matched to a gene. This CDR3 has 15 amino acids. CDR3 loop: CASSWTGGKNTEAFF. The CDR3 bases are TGTGCCAGCAGTTGGACAGGGGGCAAGAACACTGAAGCTTTCTTT.

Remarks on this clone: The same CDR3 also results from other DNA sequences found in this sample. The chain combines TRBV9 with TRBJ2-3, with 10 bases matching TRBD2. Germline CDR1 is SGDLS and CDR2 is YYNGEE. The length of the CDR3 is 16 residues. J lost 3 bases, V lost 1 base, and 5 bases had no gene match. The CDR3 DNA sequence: TGTGCCAGCAGCGTAAGCGGGGGGGAAGGGACAGATACGCAGTATTTT. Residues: CASSVSGGEGTDTQYF. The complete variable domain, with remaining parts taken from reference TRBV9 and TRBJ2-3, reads DSGVTQTPKHLITATGQRVTLRCSPRSGDLSVYWYQQSLDQGLQFLIQYYNGEERAKGNILERFSAQQFPDLHSELNLSSLELGDSALYFCASSVSGGEGTDTQYFGPGTRLTVL.

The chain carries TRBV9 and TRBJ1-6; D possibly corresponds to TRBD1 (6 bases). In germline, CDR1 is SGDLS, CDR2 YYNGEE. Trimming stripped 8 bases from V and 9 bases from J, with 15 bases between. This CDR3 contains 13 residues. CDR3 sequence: CASSGAKGSPLHF. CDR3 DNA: TGTGCCAGTTCAGGGGCCAAGGGTTCACCCCTCCACTTT.

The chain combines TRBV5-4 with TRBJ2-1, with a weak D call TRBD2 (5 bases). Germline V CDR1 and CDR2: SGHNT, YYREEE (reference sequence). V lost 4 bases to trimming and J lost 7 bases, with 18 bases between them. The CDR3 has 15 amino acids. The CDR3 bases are TGTGCCAGCAGCCTATCATCGACTAATTCGAATGAGCAGTTCTTC. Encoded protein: CASSLSSTNSNEQFF.

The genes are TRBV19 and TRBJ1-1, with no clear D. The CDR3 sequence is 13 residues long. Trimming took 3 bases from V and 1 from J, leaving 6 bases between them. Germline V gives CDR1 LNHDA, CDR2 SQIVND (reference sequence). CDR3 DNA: TGTGCCAGTAGTATGTCGCGGAACACTGAAGCTTTCTTT. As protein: CASSMSRNTEAFF.

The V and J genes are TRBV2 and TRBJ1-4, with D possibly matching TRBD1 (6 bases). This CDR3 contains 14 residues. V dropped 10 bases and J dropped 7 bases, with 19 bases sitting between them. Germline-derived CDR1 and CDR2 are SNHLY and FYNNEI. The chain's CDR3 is CATMIGGSSEKLFF. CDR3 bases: TGTGCCACCATGATAGGGGGGTCGAGTGAAAAACTGTTTTTT.

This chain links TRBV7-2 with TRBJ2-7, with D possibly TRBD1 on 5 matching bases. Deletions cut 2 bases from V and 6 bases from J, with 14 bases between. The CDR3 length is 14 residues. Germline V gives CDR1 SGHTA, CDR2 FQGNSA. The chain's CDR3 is CASSLLAGRGEQYF. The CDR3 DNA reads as TGTGCCAGCAGCTTACTCGCAGGGCGAGGCGAGCAGTACTTC. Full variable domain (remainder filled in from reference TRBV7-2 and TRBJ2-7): GAGVSQSPSNKVTEKGKDVELRCDPISGHTALYWYRQSLGQGLEFLIYFQGNSAPDKSGLPSDRFSAERTGGSVSTLTIQRTQQEDSAVYLCASSLLAGRGEQYFGPGTRLTVT.

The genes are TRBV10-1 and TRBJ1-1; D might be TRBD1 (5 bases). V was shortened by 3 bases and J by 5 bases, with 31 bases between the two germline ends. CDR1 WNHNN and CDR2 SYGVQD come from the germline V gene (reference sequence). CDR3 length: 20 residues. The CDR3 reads CASSDRPALGGIPLPTEAFF. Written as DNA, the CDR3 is TGCGCCAGCAGTGACCGTCCTGCTCTGGGGGGGATCCCTCTCCCGACTGAAGCTTTCTTT.

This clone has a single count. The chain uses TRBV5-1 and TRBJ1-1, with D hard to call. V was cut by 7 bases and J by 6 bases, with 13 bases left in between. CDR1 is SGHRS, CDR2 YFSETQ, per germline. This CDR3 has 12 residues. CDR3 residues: CASGYFAPEAFF. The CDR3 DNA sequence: TGCGCCAGCGGGTATTTCGCGCCTGAAGCTTTCTTT. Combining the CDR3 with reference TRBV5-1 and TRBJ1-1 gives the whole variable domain KAGVTQTPRYLIKTRGQQVTLSCSPISGHRSVSWYQQTPGQGLQFLFEYFSETQRNKGNFPGRFSGRQFSNSRSEMNVSTLELGDSALYLCASGYFAPEAFFGQGTRLTVV.

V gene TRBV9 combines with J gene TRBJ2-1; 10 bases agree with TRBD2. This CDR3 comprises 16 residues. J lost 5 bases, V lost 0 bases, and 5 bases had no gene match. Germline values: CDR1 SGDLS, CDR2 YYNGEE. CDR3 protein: CASSVASSGSHNEQFF. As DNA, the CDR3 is TGTGCCAGCAGCGTAGCATCTAGCGGGAGCCACAATGAGCAGTTCTTC.

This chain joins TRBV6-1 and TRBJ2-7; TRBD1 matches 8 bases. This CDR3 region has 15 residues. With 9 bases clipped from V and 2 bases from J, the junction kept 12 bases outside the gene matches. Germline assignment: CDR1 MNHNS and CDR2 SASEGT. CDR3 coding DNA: TGTGCCAGACAGATCCGACAGGGGTTTACCTACGAGCAGTACTTC. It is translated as CARQIRQGFTYEQYF.

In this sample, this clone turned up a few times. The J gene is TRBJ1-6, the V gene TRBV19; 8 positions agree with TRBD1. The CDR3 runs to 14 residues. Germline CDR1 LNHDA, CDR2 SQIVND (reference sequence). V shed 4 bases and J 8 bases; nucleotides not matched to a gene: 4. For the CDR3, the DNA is TGTGCCAGTAGTACCACGGGACAGGATTCACCCCTCCACTTT. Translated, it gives CASSTTGQDSPLHF. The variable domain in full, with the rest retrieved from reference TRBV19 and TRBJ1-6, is DGGITQSPKYLFRKEGQNVTLSCEQNLNHDAMYWYRQDPGQGLRLIYYSQIVNDFQKGDIAEGYSVSREKKESFPLTVTSAQKNPTAFYLCASSTTGQDSPLHFGNGTRLTVT.

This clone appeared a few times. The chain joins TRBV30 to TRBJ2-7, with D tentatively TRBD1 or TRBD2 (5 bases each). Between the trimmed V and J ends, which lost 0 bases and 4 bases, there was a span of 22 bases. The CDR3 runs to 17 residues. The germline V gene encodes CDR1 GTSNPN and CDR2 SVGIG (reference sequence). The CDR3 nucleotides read TGTGCCTGGAGTGTAACGGGGCTCTTGAACCCCGTTTACGAGCAGTACTTC. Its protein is CAWSVTGLLNPVYEQYF.

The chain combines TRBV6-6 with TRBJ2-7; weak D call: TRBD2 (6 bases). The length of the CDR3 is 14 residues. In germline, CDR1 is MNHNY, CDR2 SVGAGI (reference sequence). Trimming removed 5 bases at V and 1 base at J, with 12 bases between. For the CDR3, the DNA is TGTGCCAGCAGTGACCCCGGGGGATCCTACGAGCAGTACTTC. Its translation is CASSDPGGSYEQYF.

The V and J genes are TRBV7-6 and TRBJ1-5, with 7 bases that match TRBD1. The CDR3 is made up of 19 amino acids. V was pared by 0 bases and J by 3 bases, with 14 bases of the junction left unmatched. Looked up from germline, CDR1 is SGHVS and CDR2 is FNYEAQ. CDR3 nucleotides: TGTGCCAGCAGCTTAGCGCGGGGGGACAGCGGGGGATTCAATCAGCCCCAGCATTTT. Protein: CASSLARGDSGGFNQPQHF.

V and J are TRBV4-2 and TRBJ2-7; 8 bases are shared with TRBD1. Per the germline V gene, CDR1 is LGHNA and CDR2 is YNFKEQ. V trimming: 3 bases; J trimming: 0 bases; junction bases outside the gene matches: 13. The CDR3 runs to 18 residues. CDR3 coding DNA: TGTGCCAGCAGCCAGGACCGTTTTGGGACAGGCTTCTCCTACGAGCAGTACTTC. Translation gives CASSQDRFGTGFSYEQYF.

The CDR3 reads CASSPTPTSKETQYF. The CDR3 bases are TGCGCCAGCAGCCCCACCCCTACTAGCAAAGAGACCCAGTACTTC. The chain has TRBV4-1 and TRBJ2-5, with D maybe TRBD2 (6 bases). Trimming removed 4 bases at V and 3 bases at J, with 15 bases between. Germline loops: CDR1 MGHRA, CDR2 YSYEKL. This CDR3 spans 15 amino acids.

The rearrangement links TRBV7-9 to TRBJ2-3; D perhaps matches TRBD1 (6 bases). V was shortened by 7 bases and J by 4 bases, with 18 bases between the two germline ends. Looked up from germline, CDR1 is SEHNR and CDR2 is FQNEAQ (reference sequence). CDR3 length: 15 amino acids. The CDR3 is CASTPTGVMADTQYF. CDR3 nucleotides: TGTGCCAGCACACCGACAGGTGTAATGGCAGATACGCAGTATTTT.

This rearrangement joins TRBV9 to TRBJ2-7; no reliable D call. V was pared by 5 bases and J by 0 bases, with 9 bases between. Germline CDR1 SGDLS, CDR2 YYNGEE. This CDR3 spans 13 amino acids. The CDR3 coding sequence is TGTGCCAGCAGGGTGAGGAGCTCCTACGAGCAGTACTTC. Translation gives CASRVRSSYEQYF.

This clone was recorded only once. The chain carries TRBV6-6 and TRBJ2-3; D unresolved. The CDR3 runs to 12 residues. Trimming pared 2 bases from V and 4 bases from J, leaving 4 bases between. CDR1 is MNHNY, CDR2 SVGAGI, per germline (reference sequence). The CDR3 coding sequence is TGTGCCAGCAGTTACACGGCAGATACGCAGTATTTT. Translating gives CASSYTADTQYF.

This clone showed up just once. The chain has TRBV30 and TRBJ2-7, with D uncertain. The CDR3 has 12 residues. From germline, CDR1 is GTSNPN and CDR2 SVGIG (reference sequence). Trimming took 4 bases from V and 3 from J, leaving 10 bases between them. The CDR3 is CAWNVAIYEQYF. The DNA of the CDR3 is TGTGCCTGGAATGTGGCAATCTACGAGCAGTACTTC.

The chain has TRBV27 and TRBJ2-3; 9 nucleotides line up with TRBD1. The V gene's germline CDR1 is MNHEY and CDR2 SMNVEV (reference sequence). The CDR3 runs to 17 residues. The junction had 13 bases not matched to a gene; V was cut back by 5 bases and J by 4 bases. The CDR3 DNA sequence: TGTGCCAGCAGTATAAACAGGGGGCGCGTGGTCCCAGATACGCAGTATTTT. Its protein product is CASSINRGRVVPDTQYF.

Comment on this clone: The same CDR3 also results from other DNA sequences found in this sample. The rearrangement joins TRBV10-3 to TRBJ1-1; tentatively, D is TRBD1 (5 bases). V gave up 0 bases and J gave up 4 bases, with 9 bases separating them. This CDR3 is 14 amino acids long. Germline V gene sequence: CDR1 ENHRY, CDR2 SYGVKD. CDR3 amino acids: CAISESGGGTEAFF. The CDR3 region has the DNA TGTGCCATCAGTGAGTCGGGGGGTGGCACTGAAGCTTTCTTT.

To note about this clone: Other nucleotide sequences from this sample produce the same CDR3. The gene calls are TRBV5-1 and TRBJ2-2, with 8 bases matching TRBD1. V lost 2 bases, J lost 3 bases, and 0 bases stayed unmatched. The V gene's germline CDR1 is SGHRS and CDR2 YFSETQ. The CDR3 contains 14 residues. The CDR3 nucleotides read TGCGCCAGCAGCTTACAGGGGGACACCGGGGAGCTGTTTTTT. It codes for CASSLQGDTGELFF.

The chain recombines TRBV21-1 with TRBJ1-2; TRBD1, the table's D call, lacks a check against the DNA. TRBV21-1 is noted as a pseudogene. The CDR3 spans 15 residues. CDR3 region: CASSSPPQGWHGYTF. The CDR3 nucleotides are TGTGCCAGCAGCTCCCCCCCGCAGGGATGGCATGGCTACACCTTC.

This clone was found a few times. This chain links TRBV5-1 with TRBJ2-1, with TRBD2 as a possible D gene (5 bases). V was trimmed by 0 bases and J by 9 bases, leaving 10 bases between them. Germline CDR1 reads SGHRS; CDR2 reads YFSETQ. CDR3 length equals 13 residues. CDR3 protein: CASSLGGSAEQFF. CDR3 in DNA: TGCGCCAGCAGCTTGGGAGGGAGTGCTGAGCAGTTCTTC.